This T cell receptor (beta chain) is from a study of T cells in Graves' hyperthyroidism and ophthalmopathy. Overall study: The initial diagnosis was the point when peripheral blood was collected, ahead of any treatment.

V lost 3 bases, J lost 9 bases, and 4 bases stayed unmatched. Germline lookup yields CDR1 DFQATT and CDR2 SNEGSKA (reference sequence). The CDR3 is 12 amino acids. With regard to this clonotype: The antigen remains unidentified.

Not enrolled were patients with uncontrolled infection, other autoimmune disease, pregnancy or lactation. Approximately 10 ml of fresh peripheral blood supplied the PBMCs. Template material for amplifying TCR beta CDR3 regions consisted of RNA transcripts. RT-PCR in the first round (using the HTBI primer set) targeted the TCR CDR3. MiXCR, applied by TCRdb to the multiplex PCR reads, yields one record per CDR3 protein. The sample lists under 350,000 distinct CDR3 sequences, 15% to 20% occurring once. Study-wide points: Researchers found most expanded thyroid clonotypes above 0.001 in blood as well.

The sample was blood. This sequence originates from a woman aged 50 to 60 with Graves' hyperthyroidism. J is TRBJ2-1 and V is TRBV20-1; TRBD1 agrees at 8 bases. In DNA, the CDR3 is TGCAGTGCTAGTTCAGGGGGCGCTGAGCAGTTCTTC. It specifies CSASSGGAEQFF.